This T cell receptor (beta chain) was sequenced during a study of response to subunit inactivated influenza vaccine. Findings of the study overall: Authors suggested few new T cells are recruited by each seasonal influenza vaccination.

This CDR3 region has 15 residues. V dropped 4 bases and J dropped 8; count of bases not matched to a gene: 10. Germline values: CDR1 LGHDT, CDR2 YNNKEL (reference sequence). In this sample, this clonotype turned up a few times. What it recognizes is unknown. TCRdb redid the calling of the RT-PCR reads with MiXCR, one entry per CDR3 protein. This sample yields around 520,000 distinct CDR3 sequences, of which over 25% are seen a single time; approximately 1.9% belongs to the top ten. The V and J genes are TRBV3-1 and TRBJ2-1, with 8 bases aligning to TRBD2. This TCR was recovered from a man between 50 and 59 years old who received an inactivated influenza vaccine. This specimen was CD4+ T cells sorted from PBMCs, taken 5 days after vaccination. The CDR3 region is CASSPSGTRSYEQFF. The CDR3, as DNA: TGTGCCAGCAGCCCGTCCGGGACTAGAAGCTATGAGCAGTTCTTC.